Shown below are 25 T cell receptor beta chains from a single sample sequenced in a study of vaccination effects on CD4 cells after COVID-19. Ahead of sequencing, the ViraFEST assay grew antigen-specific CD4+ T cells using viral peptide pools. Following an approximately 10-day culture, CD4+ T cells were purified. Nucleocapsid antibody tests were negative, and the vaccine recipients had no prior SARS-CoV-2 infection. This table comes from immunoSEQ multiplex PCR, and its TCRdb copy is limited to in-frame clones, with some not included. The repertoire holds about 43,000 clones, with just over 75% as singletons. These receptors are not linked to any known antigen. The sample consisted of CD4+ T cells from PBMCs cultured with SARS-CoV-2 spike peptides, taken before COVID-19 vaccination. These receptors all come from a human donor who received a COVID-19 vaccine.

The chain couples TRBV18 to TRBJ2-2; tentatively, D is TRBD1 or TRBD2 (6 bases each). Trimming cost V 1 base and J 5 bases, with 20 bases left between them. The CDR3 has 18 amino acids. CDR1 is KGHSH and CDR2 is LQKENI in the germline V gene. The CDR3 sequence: CASSPRVDRGLHTGELFF. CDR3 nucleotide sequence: TGTGCCAGCTCACCACGGGTCGATCGGGGGCTTCATACCGGGGAGCTGTTTTTT. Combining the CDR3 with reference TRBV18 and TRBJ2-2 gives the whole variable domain NAGVMQNPRHLVRRRGQEARLRCSPMKGHSHVYWYRQLPEEGLKFMVYLQKENIIDESGMPKERFSAEFPKEGPSILRIQQVVRGDSAAYFCASSPRVDRGLHTGELFFGEGSRLTVL.

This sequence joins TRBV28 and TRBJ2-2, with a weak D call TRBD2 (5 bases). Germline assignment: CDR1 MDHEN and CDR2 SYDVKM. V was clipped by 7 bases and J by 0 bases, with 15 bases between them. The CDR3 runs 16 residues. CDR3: CASNFYGMANTGELFF. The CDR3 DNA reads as TGTGCCAGCAACTTCTACGGGATGGCGAACACCGGGGAGCTGTTTTTT.

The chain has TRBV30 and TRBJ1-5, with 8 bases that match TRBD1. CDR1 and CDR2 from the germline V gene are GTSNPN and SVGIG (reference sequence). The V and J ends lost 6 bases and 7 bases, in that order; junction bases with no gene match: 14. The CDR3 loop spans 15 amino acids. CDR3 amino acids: CACGQGSGFVQPQHF. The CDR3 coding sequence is TGTGCCTGCGGACAGGGATCAGGTTTTGTCCAGCCCCAGCATTTT.

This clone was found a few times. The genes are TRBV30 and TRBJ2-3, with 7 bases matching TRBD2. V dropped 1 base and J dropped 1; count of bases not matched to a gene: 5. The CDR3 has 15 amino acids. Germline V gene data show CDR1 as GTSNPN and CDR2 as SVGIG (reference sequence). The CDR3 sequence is CAWSASRGGTDTQYF. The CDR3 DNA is TGTGCCTGGAGTGCCAGTCGGGGGGGCACAGATACGCAGTATTTT.

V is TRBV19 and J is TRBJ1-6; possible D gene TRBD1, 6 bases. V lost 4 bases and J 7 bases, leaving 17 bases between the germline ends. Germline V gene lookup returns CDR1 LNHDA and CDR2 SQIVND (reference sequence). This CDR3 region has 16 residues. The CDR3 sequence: CASSREGGLRNSPLHF. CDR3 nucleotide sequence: TGTGCCAGTAGTAGGGAGGGGGGTTTGCGAAATTCACCCCTCCACTTT.

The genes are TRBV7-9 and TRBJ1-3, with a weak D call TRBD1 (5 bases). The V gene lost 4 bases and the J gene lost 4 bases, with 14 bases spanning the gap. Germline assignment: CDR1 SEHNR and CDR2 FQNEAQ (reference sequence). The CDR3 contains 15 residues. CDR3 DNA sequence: TGTGCCAGCAGCTCCAGGGAATTAATCGGAAACACCATATATTTT. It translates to CASSSRELIGNTIYF.

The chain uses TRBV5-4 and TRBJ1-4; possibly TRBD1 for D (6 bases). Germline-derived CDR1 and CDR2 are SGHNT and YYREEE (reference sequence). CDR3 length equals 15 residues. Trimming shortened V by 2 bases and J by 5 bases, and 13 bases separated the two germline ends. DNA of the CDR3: TGTGCCAGCAGCTTCCGGGGGCAGGGAAATGAAAAACTGTTTTTT. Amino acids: CASSFRGQGNEKLFF.

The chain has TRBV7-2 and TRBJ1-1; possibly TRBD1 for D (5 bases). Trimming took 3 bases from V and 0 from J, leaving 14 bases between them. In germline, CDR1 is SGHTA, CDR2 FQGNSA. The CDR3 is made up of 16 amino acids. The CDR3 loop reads CASSLGVGIMNTEAFF. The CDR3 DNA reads TGTGCCAGCAGCTTGGGGGTTGGGATAATGAACACTGAAGCTTTCTTT.

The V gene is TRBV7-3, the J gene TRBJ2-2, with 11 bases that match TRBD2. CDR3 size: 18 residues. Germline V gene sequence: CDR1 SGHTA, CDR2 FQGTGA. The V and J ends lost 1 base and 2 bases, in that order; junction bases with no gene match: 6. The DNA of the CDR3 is TGTGCCAGCAGCTTAATTCCTAGCGGGGGGCCAAACACCGGGGAGCTGTTTTTT. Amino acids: CASSLIPSGGPNTGELFF.

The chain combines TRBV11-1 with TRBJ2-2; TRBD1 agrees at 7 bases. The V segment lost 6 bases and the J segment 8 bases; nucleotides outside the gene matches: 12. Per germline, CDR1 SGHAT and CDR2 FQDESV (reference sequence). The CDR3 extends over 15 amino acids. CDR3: CASSPAGGLLGELFF. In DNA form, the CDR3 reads TGTGCCAGCAGTCCCGCAGGGGGTCTTCTAGGGGAGCTGTTTTTT. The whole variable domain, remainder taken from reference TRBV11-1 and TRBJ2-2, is EAEVAQSPRYKITEKSQAVAFWCDPISGHATLYWYRQILGQGPELLVQFQDESVVDDSQLPKDRFSAERLKGVDSTLKIQPAELGDSAMYLCASSPAGGLLGELFFGEGSRLTVL.

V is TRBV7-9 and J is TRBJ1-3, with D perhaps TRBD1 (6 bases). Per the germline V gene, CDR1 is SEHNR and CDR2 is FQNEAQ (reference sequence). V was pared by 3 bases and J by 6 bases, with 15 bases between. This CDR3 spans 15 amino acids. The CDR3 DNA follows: TGTGCCAGCAGCTTCCGGGACAACTCTTTAAACACCATATATTTT. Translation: CASSFRDNSLNTIYF.

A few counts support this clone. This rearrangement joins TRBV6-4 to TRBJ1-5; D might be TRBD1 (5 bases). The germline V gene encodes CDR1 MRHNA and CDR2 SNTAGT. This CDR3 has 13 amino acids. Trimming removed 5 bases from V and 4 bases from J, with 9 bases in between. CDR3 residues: CASSPGRNQPQHF. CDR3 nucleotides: TGTGCCAGCAGTCCAGGGAGGAATCAGCCCCAGCATTTT.

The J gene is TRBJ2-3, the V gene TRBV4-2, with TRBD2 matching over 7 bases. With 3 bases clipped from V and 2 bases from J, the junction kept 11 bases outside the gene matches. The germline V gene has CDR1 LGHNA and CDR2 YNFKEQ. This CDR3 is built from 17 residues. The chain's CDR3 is CASSQGGGTQTTDTQYF. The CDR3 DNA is TGTGCCAGCAGCCAGGGGGGAGGGACCCAGACCACAGATACGCAGTATTTT.

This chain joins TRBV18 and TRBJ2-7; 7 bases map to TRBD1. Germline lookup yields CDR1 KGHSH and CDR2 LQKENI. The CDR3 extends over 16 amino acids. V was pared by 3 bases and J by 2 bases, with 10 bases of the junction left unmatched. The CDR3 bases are TGTGCCAGCTCACCCCAGAGAGCGCAGGGGGCCTACGAGCAGTACGTC. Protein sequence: CASSPQRAQGAYEQYV.

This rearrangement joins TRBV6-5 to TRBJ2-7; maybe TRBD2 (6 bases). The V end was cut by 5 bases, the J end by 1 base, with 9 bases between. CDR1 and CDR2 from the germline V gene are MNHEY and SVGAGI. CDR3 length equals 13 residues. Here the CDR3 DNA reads TGTGCCAGCAGTCGGGGGTCTTCCTACGAGCAGTACGTC. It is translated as CASSRGSSYEQYV.

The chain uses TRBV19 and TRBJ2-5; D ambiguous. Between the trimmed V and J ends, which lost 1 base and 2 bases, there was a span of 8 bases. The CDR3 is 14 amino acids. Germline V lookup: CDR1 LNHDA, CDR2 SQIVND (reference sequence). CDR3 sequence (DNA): TGTGCCAGTAGTATAGGACCATCGCAAGAGACCCAGTACTTC. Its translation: CASSIGPSQETQYF. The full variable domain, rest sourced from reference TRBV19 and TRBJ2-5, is DGGITQSPKYLFRKEGQNVTLSCEQNLNHDAMYWYRQDPGQGLRLIYYSQIVNDFQKGDIAEGYSVSREKKESFPLTVTSAQKNPTAFYLCASSIGPSQETQYFGPGTRLLVL.

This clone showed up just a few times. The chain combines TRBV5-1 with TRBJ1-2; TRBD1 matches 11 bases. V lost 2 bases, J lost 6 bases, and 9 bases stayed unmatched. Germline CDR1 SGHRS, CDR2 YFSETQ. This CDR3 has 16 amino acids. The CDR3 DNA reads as TGCGCCAGCAGCTTAACTACCGGGACAGGGGGTGATGGCTACACCTTC. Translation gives CASSLTTGTGGDGYTF.

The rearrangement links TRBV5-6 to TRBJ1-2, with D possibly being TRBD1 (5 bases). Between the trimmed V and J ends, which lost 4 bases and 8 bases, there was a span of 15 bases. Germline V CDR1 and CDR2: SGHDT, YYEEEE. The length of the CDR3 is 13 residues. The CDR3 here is CASSEDTRGGYTF. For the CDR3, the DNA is TGTGCCAGCAGCGAGGACACTAGGGGAGGCTACACCTTC.

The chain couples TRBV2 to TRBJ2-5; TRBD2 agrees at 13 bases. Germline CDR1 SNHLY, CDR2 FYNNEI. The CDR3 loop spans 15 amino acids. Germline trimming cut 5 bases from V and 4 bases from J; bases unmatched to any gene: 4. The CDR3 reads CASSITSGGGETQYF. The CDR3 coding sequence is TGTGCCAGCAGTATAACTAGCGGGGGGGGAGAGACCCAGTACTTC.

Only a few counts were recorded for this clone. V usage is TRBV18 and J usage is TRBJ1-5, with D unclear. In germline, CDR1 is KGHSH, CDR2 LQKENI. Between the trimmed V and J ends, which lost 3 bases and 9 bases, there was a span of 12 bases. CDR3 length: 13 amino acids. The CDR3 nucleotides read TGTGCCAGCTCACCGGCCGGCGCGGCGCCCCAGCATTTT. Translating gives CASSPAGAAPQHF. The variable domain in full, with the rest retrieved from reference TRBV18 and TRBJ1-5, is NAGVMQNPRHLVRRRGQEARLRCSPMKGHSHVYWYRQLPEEGLKFMVYLQKENIIDESGMPKERFSAEFPKEGPSILRIQQVVRGDSAAYFCASSPAGAAPQHFGDGTRLSIL.

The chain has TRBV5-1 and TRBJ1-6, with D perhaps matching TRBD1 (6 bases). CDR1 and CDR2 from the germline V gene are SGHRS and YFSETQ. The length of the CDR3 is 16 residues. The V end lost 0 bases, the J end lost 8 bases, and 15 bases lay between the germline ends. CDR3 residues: CASSLAGGKGDSPLHF. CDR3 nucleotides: TGCGCCAGCAGCTTGGCCGGTGGTAAGGGGGATTCACCCCTCCACTTT.

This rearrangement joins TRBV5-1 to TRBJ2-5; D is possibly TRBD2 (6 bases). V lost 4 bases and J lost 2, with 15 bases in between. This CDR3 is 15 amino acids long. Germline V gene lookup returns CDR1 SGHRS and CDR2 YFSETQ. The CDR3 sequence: CASSPPAGTQETQYF. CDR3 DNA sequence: TGCGCCAGCAGCCCCCCCGCGGGAACTCAAGAGACCCAGTACTTC. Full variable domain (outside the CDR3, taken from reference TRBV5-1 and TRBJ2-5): KAGVTQTPRYLIKTRGQQVTLSCSPISGHRSVSWYQQTPGQGLQFLFEYFSETQRNKGNFPGRFSGRQFSNSRSEMNVSTLELGDSALYLCASSPPAGTQETQYFGPGTRLLVL.

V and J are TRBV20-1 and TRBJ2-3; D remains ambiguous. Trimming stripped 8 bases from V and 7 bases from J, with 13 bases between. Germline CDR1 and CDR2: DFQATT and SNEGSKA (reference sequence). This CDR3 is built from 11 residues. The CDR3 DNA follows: TGCAGTCGCGAGAAGGGTAATACGCAGTATTTT. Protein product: CSREKGNTQYF.

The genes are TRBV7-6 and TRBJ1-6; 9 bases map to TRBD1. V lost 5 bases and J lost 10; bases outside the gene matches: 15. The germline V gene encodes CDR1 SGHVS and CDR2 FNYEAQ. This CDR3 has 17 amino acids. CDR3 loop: CASSPRGGTGSVSPLHF. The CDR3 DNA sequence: TGTGCCAGCAGCCCTCGAGGTGGGACAGGGAGTGTGTCACCCCTCCACTTT.

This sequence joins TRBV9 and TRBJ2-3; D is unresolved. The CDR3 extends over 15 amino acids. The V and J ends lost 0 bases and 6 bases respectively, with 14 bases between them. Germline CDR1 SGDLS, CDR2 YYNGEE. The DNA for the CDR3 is TGTGCCAGCAGCGTAGAGGGCAGGCGAGCCGATACGCAGTATTTT. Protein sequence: CASSVEGRRADTQYF. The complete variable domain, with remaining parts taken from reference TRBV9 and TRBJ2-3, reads DSGVTQTPKHLITATGQRVTLRCSPRSGDLSVYWYQQSLDQGLQFLIQYYNGEERAKGNILERFSAQQFPDLHSELNLSSLELGDSALYFCASSVEGRRADTQYFGPGTRLTVL.